This T cell receptor (beta chain) was identified during a study of T cells in Graves' hyperthyroidism and ophthalmopathy. Background on the study: Before treatment of any kind, peripheral blood was taken at initial diagnosis.

Authors of the study amplified TCR beta CDR3 regions from RNA transcripts. A first-round RT-PCR of the TCR CDR3 used the HTBI primer set. TCRdb re-derived calls from the multiplex PCR reads in MiXCR, one entry per CDR3 protein. The repertoire holds approximately 530,000 distinct CDR3 sequences, with 15% to 20% as singletons. The length of the CDR3 is 12 residues. The germline CDR1 and CDR2 sequences are DFQATT and SNEGSKA (reference sequence). This clonotype was seen only a few times. No antigen is known for it. Whole-study results and caveats: Ophthalmopathy stood apart from stable hyperthyroidism in a 13 V-J model. Blood also carried most thyroid clonotypes expanded above 0.001.

PBMCs were derived from 7.5 to 10 ml fresh peripheral blood. The sequencing sample was made of blood. This clonotype was obtained from a man aged 40-55 years with Graves' ophthalmopathy. This sequence joins TRBV20-1 and TRBJ2-5, with D uncertain. CDR3 nucleotide sequence: TGCACCCCCTTTTTGGCAGAAGAGACCCAGTACTTC. It encodes CTPFLAEETQYF.